Following are 31 T cell receptor beta chains from one sample sequenced in a study of response to subunit inactivated influenza vaccine. TCRdb recomputed calls from the RT-PCR reads with MiXCR, one row per CDR3 protein. The sample holds hundreds of thousands of distinct CDR3 sequences, roughly 25% seen once. This material consisted of CD4+ T cells sorted from PBMCs, taken 4 to 6 days after vaccination. Every receptor here comes from a man between 45 and 60 years old who received an inactivated influenza vaccine.

The gene calls are TRBV5-1 and TRBJ2-3, with D unclear. Trimming shortened V by 5 bases and J by 0 bases, and 10 bases separated the two germline ends. The CDR3 runs 14 residues. Germline CDR1 is SGHRS and CDR2 is YFSETQ. CDR3 in amino acids: CASSEASSTDTQYF. In DNA form, the CDR3 reads TGCGCCAGCAGTGAAGCTTCTAGCACAGATACGCAGTATTTT.

V gene TRBV12-3 or TRBV12-4 combines with J gene TRBJ2-3; D is perhaps TRBD2 (6 bases). The V and J ends lost 3 bases and 4 bases respectively, with 11 bases between them. This CDR3 comprises 14 residues. As DNA, the CDR3 is TGTGCCAGCAGTTTGGGGGGTAGCCCAGATACGCAGTATTTT. It is translated as CASSLGGSPDTQYF.

This clonotype occurred a few times. The J gene is TRBJ2-5, the V gene TRBV20-1; D is unclear. Per germline, CDR1 DFQATT and CDR2 SNEGSKA (reference sequence). V lost 3 bases, J lost 7 bases, and 15 bases lay in between. CDR3 length: 13 residues. The CDR3, as DNA: TGCAGTGCTAGGCTCCCCGGATTCGGGACCCAGTACTTC. It yields the protein CSARLPGFGTQYF.

This clonotype was found a few times. This sequence joins TRBV10-3 and TRBJ2-1; 15 bases align to TRBD2. V lost 0 bases to trimming and J lost 5 bases; unmatched junction nucleotides: 8. The germline V gene has CDR1 ENHRY and CDR2 SYGVKD. The CDR3 consists of 19 residues. The CDR3 protein is CAISESRTSGGAYHNEQFF. CDR3 nucleotide sequence: TGTGCCATCAGTGAGTCAAGGACTAGCGGGGGGGCCTACCACAATGAGCAGTTCTTC.

In this sample, this clonotype turned up a few times. The chain employs TRBV20-1 and TRBJ1-2; no reliable D call. V gave up 0 bases and J gave up 8 bases, with 13 bases separating them. The CDR3 consists of 13 residues. Germline lookup yields CDR1 DFQATT and CDR2 SNEGSKA (reference sequence). The CDR3 protein is CSARDRGLGGYTF. In DNA, the CDR3 is TGCAGTGCTAGAGATCGAGGTTTGGGGGGCTACACCTTC.

This chain uses TRBV7-9 with TRBJ2-3, with 10 positions matching TRBD2. Germline lookup yields CDR1 SEHNR and CDR2 FQNEAQ (reference sequence). Unmatched junction bases numbered 5, after V lost 3 bases and J lost 5 bases. This CDR3 contains 15 residues. The DNA for the CDR3 is TGTGCCAGCAGCTTTAGCGGGAGGTCAGGAGATACGCAGTATTTT. It encodes CASSFSGRSGDTQYF.

The rearrangement links TRBV5-1 to TRBJ2-2; TRBD1 matches at 9 bases. CDR1 and CDR2 (germline): SGHRS, YFSETQ. The ends lost 1 base at V and 2 bases at J; junction bases unmatched: 9. The CDR3 has 18 amino acids. CDR3 protein: CASSLRWGQGQNTGELFF. In nucleotides, the CDR3 is TGCGCCAGCAGCTTGAGGTGGGGACAGGGACAAAACACCGGGGAGCTGTTTTTT. The full variable domain, in which reference TRBV5-1 and TRBJ2-2 provide the parts outside the CDR3, is KAGVTQTPRYLIKTRGQQVTLSCSPISGHRSVSWYQQTPGQGLQFLFEYFSETQRNKGNFPGRFSGRQFSNSRSEMNVSTLELGDSALYLCASSLRWGQGQNTGELFFGEGSRLTVL.

The table lists this clonotype with a few counts. The rearrangement links TRBV11-2 to TRBJ2-5; perhaps TRBD2 as D (6 bases). There are 15 residues in the CDR3. Germline assignment: CDR1 SGHAT and CDR2 FQNNGV. Between the trimmed V and J ends, which lost 5 bases and 2 bases, there was a span of 15 bases. Here the CDR3 DNA reads TGTGCCAGCAGCGTGGGGAGCGGGTCTCAAGAGACCCAGTACTTC. It codes for CASSVGSGSQETQYF.

Many counts were recorded for this clonotype. The rearrangement joins TRBV7-2 to TRBJ2-2; D is ambiguous. Trimming removed 6 bases at V and 1 base at J, with 12 bases between. The CDR3 is 15 residues long. Germline V gene data show CDR1 as SGHTA and CDR2 as FQGNSA. The CDR3 loop reads CASSYQSGNTGELFF. The CDR3 DNA reads TGTGCCAGCAGTTACCAATCAGGGAACACCGGGGAGCTGTTTTTT.

Concerning this clonotype itself: At one end, the junction sequence differs from germline, possibly due to a read error. This sequence joins TRBV20-1 and TRBJ1-3, with a tentative D call TRBD1 (5 bases). CDR1 and CDR2 (germline): DFQATT, SNEGSKA (reference sequence). This CDR3 region has 14 residues. CDR3 loop: CSVPGSSTGNNIYF. CDR3 coding DNA: TGCAGTGTTCCAGGGAGCTCGACTGGAAACAACATATATTTT.

The genes are TRBV5-1 and TRBJ2-7; D possibly matches TRBD1 or TRBD2 (5 bases each). V lost 4 bases to trimming and J lost 5 bases, with 25 bases between them. Looked up from germline, CDR1 is SGHRS and CDR2 is YFSETQ. The CDR3 spans 17 residues. As DNA, the CDR3 is TGCGCCAGCAGCCCCTGGGTTTCTTTGGGACGGAAGGACGAGCAGTACTTC. It specifies CASSPWVSLGRKDEQYF.

This clonotype appeared a few times. The chain has TRBV12-3 or TRBV12-4 and TRBJ2-1, with 12 bases identical to TRBD2. This CDR3 region has 15 residues. Trimming took 5 bases from V and 7 from J; bases not matched to a gene: 6. CDR3 nucleotide sequence: TGTGCCAGCAGTCCGACTAGCGGGAGTGGGAATGAGCAGTTCTTC. Translated: CASSPTSGSGNEQFF.

This clonotype was observed a handful of times. V and J are TRBV5-5 and TRBJ2-7; TRBD1 might be the D (6 bases). This CDR3 has 12 amino acids. Germline loops: CDR1 SGHKS, CDR2 YYEKEE (reference sequence). Between the trimmed V and J ends, which lost 2 bases and 6 bases, there was a span of 9 bases. CDR3 nucleotides: TGTGCCAGCAGCTTCGACAGGAGCGAGCAGTACTTC. It translates to CASSFDRSEQYF.

This clonotype was found many times. The V gene is TRBV7-8, the J gene TRBJ2-4; no firm D call. Germline V gives CDR1 SGHVS, CDR2 FQNEAQ. Trimming removed 2 bases at V and 0 bases at J, with 8 bases between. The CDR3 has 15 residues. CDR3 bases: TGTGCCAGCAGCTTAACGGCGGTAGCCAAAAACATTCAGTACTTC. This gives the protein CASSLTAVAKNIQYF.

The chain is built from TRBV20-1 and TRBJ2-1; a weak D match, TRBD2 (5 bases). The CDR3 is made up of 15 amino acids. V dropped 6 bases and J dropped 0 bases, with 15 bases sitting between them. Germline V gene sequence: CDR1 DFQATT, CDR2 SNEGSKA (reference sequence). As DNA, the CDR3 is TGCAGTGCCCAGGCGGCGGGTCGCTCCTACAATGAGCAGTTCTTC. As protein: CSAQAAGRSYNEQFF.

The chain recombines TRBV5-1 with TRBJ1-2; D unresolved. The CDR3 loop spans 13 amino acids. V lost 3 bases, J lost 1 base, and 7 bases lay in between. Germline CDR1 and CDR2: SGHRS and YFSETQ. The CDR3: CASSSENNYGYTF. The CDR3 region has the DNA TGCGCCAGCAGCTCGGAGAATAACTATGGCTACACCTTC.

The table lists this clonotype with a few counts. This chain joins TRBV25-1 and TRBJ2-2; D tentatively reads TRBD1 or TRBD2 (5 bases each). Germline V gene data show CDR1 as MGHDK and CDR2 as SYGVNS. This CDR3 comprises 14 residues. V lost 8 bases to trimming and J lost 6 bases, with 16 bases between them. CDR3 in amino acids: CASRGVVGAGELFF. The CDR3 DNA is TGTGCCAGCCGTGGGGTAGTGGGGGCCGGGGAGCTGTTTTTT.

This chain links TRBV20-1 with TRBJ2-3, with 8 bases fitting TRBD2. Germline V CDR1 and CDR2: DFQATT, SNEGSKA (reference sequence). The CDR3 runs to 15 residues. Trimming cost V 5 bases and J 2 bases; bases outside gene matches: 9. The CDR3 DNA is TGCAGTGCTCAGGCTACTAGCGGTCCCACAGATACGCAGTATTTT. Protein: CSAQATSGPTDTQYF.

The chain combines TRBV11-2 with TRBJ1-1; D may be TRBD1 (5 bases). Trimming removed 0 bases from V and 6 bases from J, with 14 bases in between. Germline V gives CDR1 SGHAT, CDR2 FQNNGV. This CDR3 is built from 15 residues. CDR3 in DNA: TGTGCCAGCAGCTTAGATCAGGGAGTTTGGTCTGAAGCTTTCTTT. It translates to CASSLDQGVWSEAFF. Full variable domain (remainder filled in from reference TRBV11-2 and TRBJ1-1): EAGVAQSPRYKIIEKRQSVAFWCNPISGHATLYWYQQILGQGPKLLIQFQNNGVVDDSQLPKDRFSAERLKGVDSTLKIQPAKLEDSAVYLCASSLDQGVWSEAFFGQGTRLTVV.

The V call is TRBV7-8, the J call TRBJ2-5; possibly TRBD1 or TRBD2 for D (5 bases each). Germline V gene sequence: CDR1 SGHVS, CDR2 FQNEAQ. Trimming left V 1 base short and J 5 bases short, with 11 bases between. The CDR3 is 14 residues long. The DNA of the CDR3 is TGTGCCAGCAGCTTAGTTCCGGGGCGGGAGACCCAGTACTTC. Its translation: CASSLVPGRETQYF.

This clonotype was picked up many times. This chain uses TRBV9 with TRBJ1-1; D unclear. The CDR3 extends over 13 amino acids. Between the trimmed V and J ends, which lost 2 bases and 5 bases, there was a span of 10 bases. Per germline, CDR1 SGDLS and CDR2 YYNGEE. CDR3 sequence: CASSVTWSTEAFF. DNA of the CDR3: TGTGCCAGCAGCGTCACATGGAGTACTGAAGCTTTCTTT.

The chain couples TRBV5-1 to TRBJ1-5; TRBD1 matches 12 bases. CDR1 is SGHRS and CDR2 is YFSETQ in the germline V gene. The CDR3 has 15 amino acids. The junction had 4 bases not matched to a gene; V was cut back by 4 bases and J by 5 bases. The CDR3 loop reads CASSPGTGGYQPQHF. The CDR3 region has the DNA TGCGCCAGCAGCCCCGGGACAGGGGGCTATCAGCCCCAGCATTTT.

This clonotype was counted many times. J is TRBJ2-1 and V is TRBV4-3, with 8 bases that match TRBD2. Unmatched junction bases numbered 9, after V lost 0 bases and J lost 8 bases. This CDR3 region has 16 residues. The germline V gene has CDR1 LGHNA and CDR2 YSLEER. Here the CDR3 reads CASSQDFGRVLDEQFF. Here the CDR3 DNA reads TGCGCCAGCAGCCAAGATTTCGGGAGGGTCTTGGATGAGCAGTTCTTC.

The chain couples TRBV7-9 to TRBJ2-1; either TRBD1 or TRBD2 may fit D (6 bases each). Per germline, CDR1 SEHNR and CDR2 FQNEAQ (reference sequence). The CDR3 has 16 residues. V was pared by 5 bases and J by 5 bases, with 19 bases between. CDR3 amino acids: CASSAWEQGGDNEQFF. The CDR3 DNA is TGTGCCAGCAGCGCCTGGGAACAGGGAGGCGACAATGAGCAGTTCTTC. Looking up the rest from reference TRBV7-9 and TRBJ2-1 gives the full variable domain: DTGVSQNPRHKITKRGQNVTFRCDPISEHNRLYWYRQTLGQGPEFLTYFQNEAQLEKSRLLSDRFSAERPKGSFSTLEIQRTEQGDSAMYLCASSAWEQGGDNEQFFGPGTRLTVL.

This clonotype was observed a handful of times. The V gene is TRBV7-2, the J gene TRBJ1-2; D gene unclear. Trimming removed 5 bases at V and 3 bases at J, with 16 bases between. The CDR3 totals 15 residues. Germline CDR1 SGHTA, CDR2 FQGNSA. The CDR3 nucleotides read TGTGCCAGCAGCCCCGGCCCTCAGACGGACTATGGCTACACCTTC. Translating gives CASSPGPQTDYGYTF.

The V call is TRBV28, the J call TRBJ2-3, with D maybe TRBD1 (6 bases). V was trimmed by 5 bases and J by 0 bases, leaving 15 bases between them. The CDR3 spans 16 residues. The germline CDR1 and CDR2 sequences are MDHEN and SYDVKM. CDR3 sequence reads: CASSQLRDISTDTQYF. CDR3 DNA sequence: TGTGCCAGCAGTCAGCTCCGGGACATTAGCACAGATACGCAGTATTTT.

This clonotype was seen more than once but under ten times. The genes are TRBV12-5 and TRBJ2-7; D not certain. V gave up 3 bases and J gave up 3 bases, with 3 bases separating them. Germline V gene sequence: CDR1 LGHNT, CDR2 FRNRAP. This CDR3 is built from 11 residues. The CDR3 DNA reads as TGTGCTAGTGGTTTTGGCTACGAGCAGTACTTC. Translation: CASGFGYEQYF.

The V call is TRBV4-2, the J call TRBJ2-3; 7 nucleotides align to TRBD2. Germline CDR1 reads LGHNA; CDR2 reads YNFKEQ. The CDR3 spans 16 residues. The V segment lost 0 bases and the J segment 1 base; nucleotides outside the gene matches: 4. The CDR3 bases are TGTGCCAGCAGCCAAGACCTCAGCGGGGGCACAGATACGCAGTATTTT. Translation gives CASSQDLSGGTDTQYF.

The V call is TRBV7-3, the J call TRBJ2-3; D gene ambiguous. Trimming shortened V by 3 bases and J by 2 bases, and 12 bases separated the two germline ends. The CDR3 covers 15 residues. Germline-derived CDR1 and CDR2 are SGHTA and FQGTGA. CDR3 loop: CASSFYGRTTDTQYF. CDR3 bases: TGTGCCAGCAGCTTTTACGGCAGGACCACAGATACGCAGTATTTT.

This clonotype was counted only a few times. V usage is TRBV3-1 and J usage is TRBJ1-1; a weak D match, TRBD1 (5 bases). This CDR3 has 15 amino acids. The V end lost 0 bases, the J end lost 3 bases, and 11 bases lay between the germline ends. Germline CDR1 LGHDT, CDR2 YNNKEL (reference sequence). For the CDR3, the DNA is TGTGCCAGCAGCCAAGACGGGATCAGGGACACTGAAGCTTTCTTT. As protein: CASSQDGIRDTEAFF. Full variable domain (missing parts from reference TRBV3-1 and TRBJ1-1): DTAVSQTPKYLVTQMGNDKSIKCEQNLGHDTMYWYKQDSKKFLKIMFSYNNKELIINETVPNRFSPKSPDKAHLNLHINSLELGDSAVYFCASSQDGIRDTEAFFGQGTRLTVV.

V and J are TRBV5-1 and TRBJ2-5; 8 nucleotides agree with TRBD1. Germline trimming cut 0 bases from V and 5 bases from J; bases unmatched to any gene: 12. This CDR3 has 17 residues. Germline CDR1 reads SGHRS; CDR2 reads YFSETQ. CDR3 nucleotide sequence: TGCGCCAGCAGCTTGGGACCCCAGGGGGCGAATGGGGAGACCCAGTACTTC. Its translation is CASSLGPQGANGETQYF.